What follows are 27 T cell receptor delta chains derived from one specimen sequenced in a study of DNA immune sequencing with unique molecular identifiers. Primers for all 8 TRDV and 4 TRDJ genes amplified genomic DNA in 32-plex. The library had 12-nucleotide UMIs introduced over roughly 3 barcoding cycles, then a second adapter PCR. TCRdb repeated clone calling on the multiplex PCR reads with CATT. The data show several hundred delta-chain clones, with approximately 31% seen just once and almost 80% held by the top ten. The sequenced sample was gamma-delta T cells from PBMCs. These receptors all stem from a human donor in good health.

Turning to this clone: This likely stems from a read error, as it lies one base from a far larger clone. This specimen includes other DNA sequences encoding the same CDR3. The chain recombines TRDV3 with TRDJ1; D uncertain. V was shortened by 2 bases and J by 3 bases, with 22 bases between the two germline ends. This CDR3 is 16 amino acids long. Germline V gene lookup returns CDR1 TVYSNPD and CDR2 GDNSRS (reference sequence). The CDR3: CAFFGLGGGLADKLIF. The CDR3 region has the DNA TGTGCCTTTTTCGGCTTAGGAGGTGGGCTTGCCGATAAACTCATCTTT.

This clone is medium-sized in the sample. The CDR3 sequence: CACVLLGDKRGNTDKLIF. The CDR3 coding sequence is TGTGCCTGTGTCTTACTGGGGGATAAGAGGGGGAACACCGATAAACTCATCTTT. The gene calls are TRDV2 and TRDJ1; 11 bases agree with TRDD3. From germline, CDR1 is GEAIGNYY and CDR2 EKD. The V and J ends lost 5 bases and 0 bases, in that order; junction bases with no gene match: 13. CDR3 length: 18 residues.

The sample holds a few counts of this clone. The protein held in TCRdb is that of a much larger clone and does not match this DNA's translation at residue 3, likely because of a read error; the protein shown is translated from the DNA. This chain joins TRDV2 and TRDJ1; no definite D call. Germline values: CDR1 GEAIGNYY, CDR2 EKD. This CDR3 is built from 14 residues. The CDR3 nucleotides are TGTGCCAGTGACACTGTAGAGGTCAGGCGGGAACTCATCTTT. Translation: CASDTVEVRRELIF.

This clone was observed a handful of times. A read error likely explains why the TCRdb protein, taken from a much larger clone, differs from this DNA's translation at residue 7; the protein shown is translated from the DNA. The chain links TRDV2 to TRDJ1, with a weak D call TRDD3 (5 bases). This CDR3 comprises 16 residues. Germline CDR1 GEAIGNYY, CDR2 EKD. V shed 3 bases and J shed 0 bases, with 16 bases lying between them. CDR3 DNA sequence: TGTGCCTGTGACGGCCTGTGGGGCTCATACACCGATAAACTCATCTTT. Its translation: CACDGLWGSYTDKLIF.

As for this clone: This probably arose from a read error, given a far larger clone one base away. The sample has other DNA sequences that encode this CDR3 too. This chain uses TRDV2 with TRDJ1; 7 positions match TRDD3. The germline V gene has CDR1 GEAIGNYY and CDR2 EKD. The CDR3 totals 16 residues. The CDR3 reads CACDGLGGSYTDKLIF. The CDR3 nucleotides are TGTGCCTGTGACGGCCTGGGGGGCTCATACACGGATAAACTCATCTTT.

This clone appeared a few times. A far bigger clonotype differs at one base, so this is likely a read error. The rearrangement links TRDV2 to TRDJ2, with 9 bases fitting TRDD3. The better agreement between TRDJ1 and the DNA end casts doubt on the J call. CDR3 length equals 16 residues. In germline, CDR1 is GEAIGNYY, CDR2 EKD. The CDR3 coding sequence is TGCGCCTGGGCCCAAACTGGGGGACCCTACACCGATAAACTCATCTTT. Translating it yields CAWAQTGGPYTDKLIF.

To note about this clone: It differs at one base from a far larger clone, so likely a read error. V and J are TRDV1 and TRDJ1; maybe TRDD3 (7 bases). Trimming cost V 2 bases and J 3 bases, with 43 bases left between them. The CDR3 has 25 residues. CDR1 is TSWWSYY, CDR2 QGS, per germline. CDR3 residues: CALGEGSYGSSYWRIRGFQADKLIF. The CDR3 nucleotides read TGTGCTCTTGGGGAAGGGTCCTACGGGTCGTCGTACTGGCGGATACGAGGGTTTCAGGCCGATAAACTCATCTTT.

This clone was detected a few times. A read error is the likely source, as a far larger clone sits one nucleotide away. This sequence joins TRDV1 and TRDJ1; 9 bases match TRDD3. The germline V gene has CDR1 TSWWSYY and CDR2 QGS. The CDR3 has 24 amino acids. V dropped 0 bases and J dropped 1; count of bases not matched to a gene: 27. CDR3 region: CALGELSRGHPLGDRGRFTDKLIF. The CDR3 region has the DNA TGTGCTCTTGGGGAACTGTCTAGAGGTCACCCGCTGGGGGATCGAGGAAGGTTCACCGATAAACTCATCTTT.

By sample share, this clone is large (0.1 to 1%). This sample includes further DNA sequences coding for the same CDR3. This chain joins TRDV2 and TRDJ1; no clear D. Trimming stripped 0 bases from V and 3 bases from J, with 16 bases between. The CDR3 contains 16 residues. Germline V CDR1 and CDR2: GEAIGNYY, EKD. CDR3 sequence (DNA): TGTGCCTGTGACACCGTAACTCCCAATCGGTCCGATAAACTCATCTTT. This sequence encodes CACDTVTPNRSDKLIF.

As to this clone: The likely explanation is a read error, given a far larger clone one base away. This rearrangement joins TRDV2 to TRDJ2, with 8 bases aligning to TRDD3. The DNA end is a closer match to TRDJ1, so the J assignment may be wrong. The CDR3 loop spans 20 amino acids. Germline V gene sequence: CDR1 GEAIGNYY, CDR2 EKD. The CDR3 nucleotides are TGTGCCTGTGACACGTTGACGGCTGGGGGACACGGAGGGTCCAACGAAAAACTCATCTTT. This translates into CACDTLTAGGHGGSNEKLIF.

This clone came up once. The protein in TCRdb stems from a much larger clone and differs at residue 4 from this DNA's translation, likely a read error; here the protein is translated from the DNA. The chain couples TRDV1 to TRDJ1; 9 bases are a match to TRDD3. This CDR3 has 24 residues. CDR1 TSWWSYY and CDR2 QGS come from the germline V gene. DNA of the CDR3: TGTGCTCTTAGGGAACTGTCTAGAGGTCACCCGCTGGGGGATCGAGGAAGGTACACCGATAAACTCATCTTT. Its protein product is CALRELSRGHPLGDRGRYTDKLIF.

As concerns this clone: TCRdb's protein, taken from a much larger clone, differs from this DNA's translation at residue 8, likely owing to a read error; the protein displayed comes from the DNA. DNA for the CDR3: TGTGCTCTTGGGTCCCCTTCCCCTCCTCTCTACTGGGGGCTTGCCTTGTACACCGATAAACTCATCTTT. Translation: CALGSPSPPLYWGLALYTDKLIF. This chain links TRDV1 with TRDJ1; 8 positions agree with TRDD3. V lost 5 bases to trimming and J lost 0 bases; unmatched junction nucleotides: 29. The germline gives CDR1 TSWWSYY, CDR2 QGS. This CDR3 comprises 23 residues.

This clone was detected only a few times. For this DNA, TCRdb reports the protein of a much larger clone, which diverges at residue 4, most likely from a read error; the protein presented here is translated directly from the DNA. The chain couples TRDV2 to TRDJ1; 7 nucleotides agree with TRDD3. The junction had 12 bases not matched to a gene; V was cut back by 6 bases and J by 0 bases. The CDR3 runs 16 residues. CDR1 and CDR2 from the germline V gene are GEAIGNYY and EKD. CDR3 bases: TGTGCCTGTAACGGCCTGGGGGGCTCATACACCGATAAACTCATCTTT. Residues: CACNGLGGSYTDKLIF.

The sample holds a few counts of this clone. The protein that TCRdb holds for this DNA derives from a much larger clone and differs from the translated DNA at residue 4, which likely indicates a read error; the protein shown here is translated from the DNA. The gene calls are TRDV1 and TRDJ1; 9 bases match TRDD3. Germline trimming cut 7 bases from V and 0 bases from J; bases unmatched to any gene: 30. The CDR3 extends over 23 amino acids. CDR1 and CDR2 (germline): TSWWSYY, QGS. The DNA of the CDR3 is TGTGCTCTTGTGGGGTCGCGGGGCTATCGGGGATACGCGGGGACTAAGTACACCGATAAACTCATCTTT. Translating gives CALVGSRGYRGYAGTKYTDKLIF.

About this clone itself: It is likely a read error: a sequence one base away is far more abundant. This sample also contains other DNA sequences that code for the same CDR3. The rearrangement joins TRDV1 to TRDJ1; TRDD3 is a possible D gene (6 bases). V dropped 0 bases and J dropped 0 bases, with 35 bases sitting between them. This CDR3 spans 24 amino acids. Germline loops: CDR1 TSWWSYY, CDR2 QGS. Here the CDR3 reads CALGELSRGHPLGDRGRYTDKLIF. The CDR3 bases are TGTGCTCTTGGGGAACTGTCTAGAGGTCACCCGCTTGGGGATCGAGGAAGGTACACCGATAAACTCATCTTT.

About this clone itself: TCRdb assigns this DNA the protein of a much larger clone, which departs from its translation at residue 9; this likely reflects a read error, and the protein shown comes from translating the DNA. The chain combines TRDV2 with TRDJ1, with TRDD3 matching 9 bases. This CDR3 has 16 amino acids. J was trimmed by 0 bases and V by 3 bases; bases with no gene match: 7. Germline V gene sequence: CDR1 GEAIGNYY, CDR2 EKD. CDR3 region: CACDSLLGEYTDKLIF. The CDR3 DNA reads as TGTGCCTGTGACTCCCTACTGGGGGAATACACCGATAAACTCATCTTT.

Points on this clone: Translating this DNA gives a protein that differs at residue 12 from the TCRdb one, which belongs to a much larger clone; a read error is likely, and the protein shown is this translation. The genes are TRDV2 and TRDJ1; TRDD3 agrees at 7 bases. Germline V gene lookup returns CDR1 GEAIGNYY and CDR2 EKD. The CDR3 loop spans 16 amino acids. DNA for the CDR3: TGTGCCTGTGACGGCCTGGGGGGCTCATACACCGTTAAACTCATCTTT. It yields the protein CACDGLGGSYTVKLIF.

This clone was recorded a few times. The chain links TRDV2 to TRDJ1; 9 bases match TRDD3. Trimming cost V 1 base and J 2 bases; bases outside gene matches: 16. The CDR3 totals 19 residues. Germline V lookup: CDR1 GEAIGNYY, CDR2 EKD. The chain's CDR3 is CACDTAEVLGDLPTDKLIF. The CDR3 region has the DNA TGTGCCTGTGACACAGCGGAGGTACTGGGGGACCTCCCGACCGATAAACTCATCTTT.

As to this clone: It differs at one base from a far larger clone, so likely a read error. Distinct nucleotide sequences in the sample also encode this CDR3. The CDR3 here is CALGHGECLLLLATGGYKFSTDKLIF. The CDR3 nucleotides read TGTGCTCTTGGGCATGGAGAGTGCCTTCTTCTGCTAGCTACTGGGGGATACAAATTCTCCACAGATAAACTCATCTTT. This rearrangement joins TRDV1 to TRDJ2, with 12 bases fitting TRDD3. The end of the DNA is better explained by TRDJ1, so the J call may be wrong. The CDR3 has 26 residues. CDR1 is TSWWSYY, CDR2 QGS, per germline.

About this clone itself: The protein in TCRdb stems from a much larger clone and differs at residue 9 from this DNA's translation, likely a read error; here the protein is translated from the DNA. The rearrangement links TRDV3 to TRDJ1; 10 bases map to TRDD3. This CDR3 is 16 amino acids long. With V trimmed by 1 base and J by 3 bases, 11 bases remained unmatched. CDR1 and CDR2 from the germline V gene are TVYSNPD and GDNSRS (reference sequence). For the CDR3, the DNA is TGTGCCTTTATTGCCGGGGGATACGTGGTACCCGATAAACTCATCTTT. This codes for CAFIAGGYVVPDKLIF.

A note on this clone: It differs at one base from a far larger clone, so likely a read error. The identical CDR3 is also encoded by other nucleotide sequences in the sample. The chain employs TRDV2 and TRDJ1; D uncertain. The CDR3 length is 14 residues. Germline loops: CDR1 GEAIGNYY, CDR2 EKD. The CDR3 region has the DNA TGTGCCTGCGACACTGTAGAGGTCAGGCGGGAACTCATCTTT. This sequence encodes CACDTVEVRRELIF.

This clone is deemed medium-sized. V usage is TRDV2 and J usage is TRDJ1, with a possible D match to TRDD3 (6 bases). The V gene's germline CDR1 is GEAIGNYY and CDR2 EKD. The V end was cut by 0 bases, the J end by 1 base, with 23 bases between. The CDR3 contains 19 residues. CDR3 loop: CACDTLETGSKGGTDKLIF. CDR3 DNA sequence: TGTGCCTGTGACACCTTAGAGACTGGGAGTAAGGGGGGCACCGATAAACTCATCTTT.

The chain is built from TRDV2 and TRDJ1; TRDD3 matches at 11 bases. The CDR3 consists of 23 residues. Unmatched junction bases numbered 23, after V lost 0 bases and J lost 0 bases. The germline V gene encodes CDR1 GEAIGNYY and CDR2 EKD. DNA for the CDR3: TGTGCCTGTGACACCGTCGTGATGGGGGATACGCTGCCGGGGGGGGGATACACCGATAAACTCATCTTT. Its translation: CACDTVVMGDTLPGGGYTDKLIF.

This clone was detected only a few times. TCRdb's protein, taken from a much larger clone, differs from this DNA's translation at residue 15, likely owing to a read error; the protein displayed comes from the DNA. The rearrangement uses TRDV3 and TRDJ1, with TRDD3 identical over 10 bases. TRDJ2 matches the DNA end more closely, so the J call is doubtful. Germline values: CDR1 TVYSNPD, CDR2 GDNSRS (reference sequence). The CDR3 contains 16 residues. CDR3 DNA: TGTGCCTTTATTGCCGGGGGATACGAGGTACCCGATAAACTCTTCTTT. Amino acids: CAFIAGGYEVPDKLFF.

Only a few counts were recorded for this clone. The protein TCRdb lists belongs to a much larger clone and differs from this DNA's translation at residue 15, which points to a read error; the protein shown is made from the DNA. The chain recombines TRDV2 with TRDJ1; 7 nucleotides match TRDD3. Germline CDR1 and CDR2: GEAIGNYY and EKD. The CDR3 covers 16 residues. The CDR3, as DNA: TGTGCCTGTGACGGCCTGGGGGGCTCATACACCGATAAACTCACCTTT. It codes for CACDGLGGSYTDKLTF.

This chain links TRDV1 with TRDJ1; the match to TRDD3 covers 13 bases. The germline V gene has CDR1 TSWWSYY and CDR2 QGS. Trimming cost V 4 bases and J 3 bases; bases outside gene matches: 23. The CDR3 covers 22 residues. CDR3 nucleotides: TGTGCTCTTGGGGGACGCGGGCTACGTTCCCTTACTGGGGGATACGCGTCCGATAAACTCATCTTT. This gives the protein CALGGRGLRSLTGGYASDKLIF.

This clone was seen a handful of times. This chain uses TRDV2 with TRDJ1; 10 nucleotides line up with TRDD3. The CDR3 runs 22 residues. V lost 0 bases, J lost 5 bases, and 26 bases stayed unmatched. Looked up from germline, CDR1 is GEAIGNYY and CDR2 is EKD. The CDR3 nucleotides read TGTGCCTGTGACACCGTTCAGAATACTGGGGGATTGTCCCGCGGATCGGATGATAAACTCATCTTT. This translates into CACDTVQNTGGLSRGSDDKLIF.